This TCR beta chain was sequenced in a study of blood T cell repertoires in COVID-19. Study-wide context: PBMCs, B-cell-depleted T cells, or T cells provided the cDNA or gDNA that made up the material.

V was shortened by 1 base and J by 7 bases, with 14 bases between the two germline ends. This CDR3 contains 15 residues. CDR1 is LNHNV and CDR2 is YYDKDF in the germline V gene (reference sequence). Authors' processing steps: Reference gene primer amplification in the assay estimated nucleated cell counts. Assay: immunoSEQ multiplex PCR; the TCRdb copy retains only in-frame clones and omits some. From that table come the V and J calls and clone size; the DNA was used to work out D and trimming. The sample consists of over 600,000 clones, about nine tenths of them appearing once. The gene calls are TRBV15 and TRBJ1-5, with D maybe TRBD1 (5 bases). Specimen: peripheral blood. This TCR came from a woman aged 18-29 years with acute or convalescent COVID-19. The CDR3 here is CATSRVGGAGQPQHF. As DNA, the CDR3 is TGTGCCACCAGCAGAGTTGGCGGGGCGGGACAGCCCCAGCATTTT.